The entry below gives a single T cell receptor (beta chain) sequence along with its context. Its antigen is unknown. The sample is drawn from a study of shared clonotypes between healthy human individuals. Overall study findings and caveats: Represented diversity (both genetic and exposure-history) was limited by the small number of donors.

Loaded into unsorted PBMC replicate PCRs was about 300 ng DNA, about 30,000 T cell genomes. On ten immunoSEQ deep assay plates, unsorted PBMC DNA was sequenced. Data came from immunoSEQ multiplex PCR; TCRdb stores just in-frame clones and leaves some out. Of about half a million clones in the sample, 79% were seen once. CDR3 length equals 15 residues. Germline CDR1 reads SGHRS; CDR2 reads YFSETQ. Losses at the gene ends were 2 bases for V and 7 bases for J; bases not matched to a gene: 8. V usage is TRBV5-1 and J usage is TRBJ2-2; TRBD1 agrees at 7 bases. The sample comprised PBMCs. This clonotype was obtained from a woman between 40 and 55 years old in good health. Some clones in this sample may be carry-over from other donors' samples. DNA of the CDR3: TGCGCCAGCAGCTTAAGGCAGGGGGTCGGCGGGGAGCTGTTTTTT. The encoded protein is CASSLRQGVGGELFF.